These T cell receptor beta chains were read from a single sample in a study of T-cell memory formation after mild COVID-19. TCRdb redid the calling of the 5' RACE reads with MiXCR, one entry per CDR3 protein. The sample includes under 300,000 distinct CDR3 sequences, about 15% of them seen just once. Material: PBMCs or a T cell subset sorted from them (not recorded which). These receptor sequences come from a man between 18 and 29 years old who had mild COVID-19 (a few samples of this study predate the infection). Cell type and time point are not known. Each CDR3 is given with its conserved first and last residue.

J,length,V,CDR3
TRBJ1-1,14,TRBV12-3/TRBV12-4,CASSPRGMNTEAFF
TRBJ2-1,15,TRBV25-1,CASSVGGETYNEQFF
TRBJ1-6,14,TRBV20-1,CSANSGTGGSPLHF
TRBJ2-7,13,TRBV29-1,CSGKQGKDYEQYF
TRBJ1-5,18,TRBV19,CASSLLRTRDGLNQPQHF
TRBJ2-3,14,TRBV29-1,CSVEDPRRSDTQYF
TRBJ2-1,14,TRBV6-4,CASSDGTAGGWQFF
TRBJ2-1,15,TRBV20-1,CSAGGLARKYNEQFF
TRBJ2-1,17,TRBV6-5,CASSLMPGTGGYNEQFF
TRBJ1-2,12,TRBV7-9,CASSLEAFGYTF
TRBJ2-5,16,TRBV29-1,CSVESWVLAGKETQYF
TRBJ2-7,14,TRBV4-3,CASSQDQGGREQYF
TRBJ2-1,14,TRBV7-7,CASSVTPVAWLQFF
TRBJ1-2,10,TRBV7-9,CASSLEGVTF
TRBJ2-2,15,TRBV5-1,CASSLNDGPTGELFF
TRBJ2-7,12,TRBV30,CAWSVGGPEQYF
TRBJ1-6,16,TRBV6-6,CASSDKTGVDASPLHF